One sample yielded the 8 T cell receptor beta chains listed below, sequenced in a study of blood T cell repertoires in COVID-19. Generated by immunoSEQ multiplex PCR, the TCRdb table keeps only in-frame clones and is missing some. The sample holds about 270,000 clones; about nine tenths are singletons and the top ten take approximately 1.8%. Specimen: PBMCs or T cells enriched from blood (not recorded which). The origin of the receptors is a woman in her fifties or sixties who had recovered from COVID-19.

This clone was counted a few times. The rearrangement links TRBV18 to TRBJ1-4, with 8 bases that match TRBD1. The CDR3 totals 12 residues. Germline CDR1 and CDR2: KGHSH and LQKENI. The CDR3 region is CAEDRENEKLFF. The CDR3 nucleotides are TGTGCTGAGGACAGGGAGAATGAAAAACTGTTTTTT.

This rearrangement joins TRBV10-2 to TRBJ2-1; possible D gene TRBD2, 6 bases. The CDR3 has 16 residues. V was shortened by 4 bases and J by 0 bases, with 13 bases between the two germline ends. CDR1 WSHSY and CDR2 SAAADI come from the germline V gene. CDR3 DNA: TGCGCCAGCAGTGGATTCTTGCGGGGCTCCTACAATGAGCAGTTCTTC. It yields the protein CASSGFLRGSYNEQFF.

For the CDR3, the DNA is TGTGCCAGCAGTGGGAGAGGGGGTCTCGGGAGGGAGACTGAAGCTTTCTTT. Protein sequence: CASSGRGGLGRETEAFF. The chain is built from TRBV25-1 and TRBJ1-1, with D tentatively TRBD1 (6 bases). The CDR3 is made up of 17 amino acids. Germline V gene lookup returns CDR1 MGHDK and CDR2 SYGVNS. Trimming shortened V by 4 bases and J by 5 bases, and 23 bases separated the two germline ends. The variable domain in full, completed from reference TRBV25-1 and TRBJ1-1, reads EADIYQTPRYLVIGTGKKITLECSQTMGHDKMYWYQQDPGMELHLIHYSYGVNSTEKGDLSSESTVSRIRTEHFPLTLESARPSHTSQYLCASSGRGGLGRETEAFFGQGTRLTVV.

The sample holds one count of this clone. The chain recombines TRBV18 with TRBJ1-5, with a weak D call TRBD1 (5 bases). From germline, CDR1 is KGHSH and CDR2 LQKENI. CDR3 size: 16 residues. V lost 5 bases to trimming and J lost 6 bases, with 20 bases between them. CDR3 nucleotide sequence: TGTGCCAGCTCAGCCGTTGGGGGGGGGAAAATTCAGCCCCAGCATTTT. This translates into CASSAVGGGKIQPQHF.

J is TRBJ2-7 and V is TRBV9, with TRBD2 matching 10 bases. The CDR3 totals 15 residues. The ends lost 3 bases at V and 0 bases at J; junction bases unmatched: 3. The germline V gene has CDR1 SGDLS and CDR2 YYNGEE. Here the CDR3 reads CASSASGGFSYEQYF. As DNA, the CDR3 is TGTGCCAGCAGCGCTAGCGGGGGCTTCTCCTACGAGCAGTACTTC. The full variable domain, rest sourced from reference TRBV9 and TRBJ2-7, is DSGVTQTPKHLITATGQRVTLRCSPRSGDLSVYWYQQSLDQGLQFLIQYYNGEERAKGNILERFSAQQFPDLHSELNLSSLELGDSALYFCASSASGGFSYEQYFGPGTRLTVT.

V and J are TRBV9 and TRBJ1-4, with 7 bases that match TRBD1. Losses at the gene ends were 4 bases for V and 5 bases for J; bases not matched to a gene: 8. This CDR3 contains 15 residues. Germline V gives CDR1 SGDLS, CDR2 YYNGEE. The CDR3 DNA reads TGTGCCAGCAGCCCCCCAGGGGGTCCGAATGAAAAACTGTTTTTT. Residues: CASSPPGGPNEKLFF.

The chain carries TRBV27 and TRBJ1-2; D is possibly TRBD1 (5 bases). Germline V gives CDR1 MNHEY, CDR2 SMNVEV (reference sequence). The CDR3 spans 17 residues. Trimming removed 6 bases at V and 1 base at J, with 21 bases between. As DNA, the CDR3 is TGTGCCAGCAGAATTGGGGCACAGGTCGCAGATAACTATGGCTACACCTTC. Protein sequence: CASRIGAQVADNYGYTF.

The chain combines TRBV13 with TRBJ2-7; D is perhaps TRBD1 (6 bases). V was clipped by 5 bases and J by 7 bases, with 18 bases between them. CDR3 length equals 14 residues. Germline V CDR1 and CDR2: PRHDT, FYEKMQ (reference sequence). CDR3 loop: CASSLGTQLLEQYF. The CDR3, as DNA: TGTGCCAGCAGCCTCGGGACACAACTTTTGGAGCAGTACTTC. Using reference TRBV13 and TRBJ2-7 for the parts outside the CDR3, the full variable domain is AAGVIQSPRHLIKEKRETATLKCYPIPRHDTVYWYQQGPGQDPQFLISFYEKMQSDKGSIPDRFSAQQFSDYHSELNMSSLELGDSALYFCASSLGTQLLEQYFGPGTRLTVT.